These 12 T cell receptor beta chains share one sample of origin, sequenced in a study of T cell responses to AZD1222 COVID-19 vaccine (dated by TCRdb to about 2021). The library was obtained by the immunoSEQ multiplex PCR assay. The immuneACCESS repertoire file appears here via TCRdb, limited to in-frame rearrangements. These files lack a portion of the clones; in checked studies, under half of the deficit traces to unresolved V genes, and the cause of the others is not known. This sample is represented by about 150,000 clones; around 89% of them were singletons. The top ten hold 3.1% of the sample. This specimen's time point label, interpreted: baseline before first vaccination. The sample in question was peripheral blood, obtained on day 0 of AZD1222 vaccination. The receptors stem from an adult in good health.

V usage is TRBV5-6 and J usage is TRBJ2-1; TRBD2 matches at 9 bases. The CDR3 runs 16 residues. V lost 4 bases to trimming and J lost 0 bases; unmatched junction nucleotides: 5. Germline CDR1 is SGHDT and CDR2 is YYEEEE. Written as DNA, the CDR3 is TGTGCCAGCAGCCGGAGCGGGGGGAGCTCCTACAATGAGCAGTTCTTC. Its translation is CASSRSGGSSYNEQFF.

The chain joins TRBV18 to TRBJ1-1; TRBD1 is a possible D gene (5 bases). CDR1 is KGHSH, CDR2 LQKENI, per germline. The CDR3 has 17 residues. The germline V and J ends were trimmed by 4 bases and 3 bases, with 21 bases remaining between them. Here the CDR3 reads CASSLTTPVGGDTEAFF. As DNA, the CDR3 is TGTGCCAGCTCACTGACGACCCCTGTGGGGGGAGACACTGAAGCTTTCTTT. The whole variable domain, filled in from reference TRBV18 and TRBJ1-1, reads NAGVMQNPRHLVRRRGQEARLRCSPMKGHSHVYWYRQLPEEGLKFMVYLQKENIIDESGMPKERFSAEFPKEGPSILRIQQVVRGDSAAYFCASSLTTPVGGDTEAFFGQGTRLTVV.

This rearrangement joins TRBV11-3 to TRBJ2-1; 10 bases agree with TRBD2. CDR1 SGHNT and CDR2 YENEEA come from the germline V gene. The CDR3 has 15 amino acids. The trim removed 0 bases at V and 9 bases at J, leaving 5 bases unmatched. The CDR3 nucleotides are TGTGCCAGCAGCTTAGAGAGCGGGGGGGCCCTTGAGCAGTTCTTC. This translates into CASSLESGGALEQFF.

The V and J genes are TRBV18 and TRBJ2-3, with 9 bases lining up with TRBD1. Losses at the gene ends were 5 bases for V and 3 bases for J; bases not matched to a gene: 3. This CDR3 contains 14 residues. Germline V gene sequence: CDR1 KGHSH, CDR2 LQKENI. For the CDR3, the DNA is TGTGCCAGCTCAACCGGGACAGGGACAGATACGCAGTATTTT. Amino acid sequence: CASSTGTGTDTQYF. The complete variable domain, with remaining parts taken from reference TRBV18 and TRBJ2-3, reads NAGVMQNPRHLVRRRGQEARLRCSPMKGHSHVYWYRQLPEEGLKFMVYLQKENIIDESGMPKERFSAEFPKEGPSILRIQQVVRGDSAAYFCASSTGTGTDTQYFGPGTRLTVL.

The rearrangement links TRBV4-1 to TRBJ2-2; D remains ambiguous. The germline V gene encodes CDR1 MGHRA and CDR2 YSYEKL. V shed 7 bases and J shed 5 bases, with 11 bases lying between them. CDR3 length: 13 residues. The chain's CDR3 is CASTSGVTGELFF. The CDR3 nucleotides read TGCGCCAGCACCTCCGGTGTTACCGGGGAGCTGTTTTTT.

The rearrangement joins TRBV6-5 to TRBJ2-7; D is unresolved. Germline lookup yields CDR1 MNHEY and CDR2 SVGAGI. The CDR3 is 12 residues long. Trimming left V 7 bases short and J 6 bases short, with 13 bases between. The CDR3 region has the DNA TGTGCCAGCACTACTAACTGGGGCGAGCAGTACTTC. Its translation: CASTTNWGEQYF.

The chain recombines TRBV28 with TRBJ2-7; 10 bases are shared with TRBD1. From germline, CDR1 is MDHEN and CDR2 SYDVKM. J lost 3 bases, V lost 7 bases, and 6 bases had no gene match. The CDR3 runs 14 residues. CDR3 coding DNA: TGTGCCAGCACCCCGGGACAGGGGCTCTACGAGCAGTACTTC. This codes for CASTPGQGLYEQYF.

V is TRBV2 and J is TRBJ2-7; D not certain. V was pared by 1 base and J by 9 bases, with 10 bases between. Germline CDR1 SNHLY, CDR2 FYNNEI. The CDR3 length is 12 residues. The CDR3 nucleotides read TGTGCCAGCAGTGAAGAAATACGAGTGCAGTACTTC. Translating gives CASSEEIRVQYF.

This clone has a single count. The chain uses TRBV21-1 and TRBJ2-7; the table calls TRBD1, which could not be checked here. TRBV21-1 is classified as a pseudogene. The CDR3 spans 13 residues. The CDR3 region has the DNA TGTGCCAGCAAGGCTGGAAACAGTCCGGAGCAGTACTTC. Amino acids: CASKAGNSPEQYF.

This clone is a singleton in its sample. The V call is TRBV6-2 or TRBV6-3, the J call TRBJ2-7; 8 nucleotides match TRBD1. Unmatched junction bases numbered 13, after V lost 2 bases and J lost 1 base. The CDR3 runs 18 residues. Looked up from germline, CDR1 is MNHEY and CDR2 is SVGEGT. CDR3 bases: TGTGCCAGCAGTTACCTGACGACAGGGGAAAAGTATTCCTACGAGCAGTACTTC. Translation gives CASSYLTTGEKYSYEQYF.

J is TRBJ1-2 and V is TRBV15; no clear D. Germline CDR1 reads LNHNV; CDR2 reads YYDKDF (reference sequence). CDR3 size: 15 residues. V was clipped by 3 bases and J by 2 bases, with 13 bases between them. CDR3 sequence (DNA): TGTGCCACCAGCAGCAGGTCGGGGTTGAACTATGGCTACACCTTC. Protein: CATSSRSGLNYGYTF. Together with reference TRBV15 and TRBJ1-2, the CDR3 gives the full variable domain: DAMVIQNPRYQVTQFGKPVTLSCSQTLNHNVMYWYQQKSSQAPKLLFHYYDKDFNNEADTPDNFQSRRPNTSFCFLDIRSPGLGDTAMYLCATSSRSGLNYGYTFGSGTRLTVV.

This sequence joins TRBV29-1 and TRBJ1-1, with D hard to call. The CDR3 runs 13 residues. The ends were cut back, 7 bases at V and 4 bases at J, with 16 bases in the middle. CDR1 and CDR2 from the germline V gene are SQVTM and ANQGSEA. The CDR3, as DNA: TGCAGCGCCGCGGAGGGAGAAGGCACTGAAGCTTTCTTT. It yields the protein CSAAEGEGTEAFF.